Presented here are 15 T cell receptor beta chains from one specimen sequenced in a study of blood T cell repertoires in COVID-19. The table came from immunoSEQ multiplex PCR; TCRdb's copy has only in-frame clones and leaves some out. The sample holds 490,000 or so clones, about 88% seen once. The sequenced sample consisted of PBMCs or T cells enriched from blood (not recorded which). These TCRs come from a woman aged 60-75 years who had recovered from COVID-19.

This clone has just one count. CDR3 sequence reads: CASSIVIPGNTIYF. The CDR3 DNA sequence: TGTGCCAGTAGTATAGTCATCCCTGGAAACACCATATATTTT. The chain couples TRBV19 to TRBJ1-3; D is unresolved. This CDR3 is built from 14 residues. The germline CDR1 and CDR2 sequences are LNHDA and SQIVND (reference sequence). Trimming removed 1 base from V and 2 bases from J, with 6 bases in between.

V gene TRBV6-5 combines with J gene TRBJ2-7; 7 bases fit TRBD2. V was clipped by 8 bases and J by 9 bases; unmatched bases: 10. The CDR3 runs 12 residues. The germline CDR1 and CDR2 sequences are MNHEY and SVGAGI. The CDR3 sequence: CASGGDYAWQYV. The CDR3 DNA reads TGTGCCAGCGGGGGGGACTACGCTTGGCAGTACGTC.

J is TRBJ2-7 and V is TRBV2; the D gene is possibly TRBD2 (6 bases). Trimming stripped 6 bases from V and 2 bases from J, with 14 bases between. The CDR3 is 14 residues long. Germline values: CDR1 SNHLY, CDR2 FYNNEI. DNA of the CDR3: TGTGCCAGCAGATGGGCTAGCGTTGCCTACGAGCAGTACGTC. This gives the protein CASRWASVAYEQYV.

J is TRBJ1-3 and V is TRBV7-2; possibly TRBD1 for D (6 bases). The V gene's germline CDR1 is SGHTA and CDR2 FQGNSA. This CDR3 region has 15 residues. Trimming cost V 5 bases and J 0 bases, with 11 bases left between them. CDR3 nucleotide sequence: TGTGCCAGCAGCCAGGACAGTAGCTCTGGAAACACCATATATTTT. Its translation is CASSQDSSSGNTIYF.

The chain joins TRBV3-1 (or the pseudogene TRBV3-2) to TRBJ2-2, with TRBD2 as a possible D gene (7 bases). The CDR3 has 19 residues. Deletions cut 4 bases from V and 0 bases from J, with 21 bases between. Looked up from germline, CDR1 is LGHDT and CDR2 is YNNKEL (reference sequence). The CDR3 coding sequence is TGTGCCAGCAGCCTTAATTATAGGGCGGGGGCAACGAACACCGGGGAGCTGTTTTTT. It yields the protein CASSLNYRAGATNTGELFF.

The V gene is TRBV25-1, the J gene TRBJ2-3, with D perhaps TRBD1 (6 bases). This CDR3 comprises 16 residues. V was cut by 2 bases and J by 0 bases, with 12 bases left in between. Germline assignment: CDR1 MGHDK and CDR2 SYGVNS. Here the CDR3 reads CASSEDRRPSTDTQYF. CDR3 sequence (DNA): TGTGCCAGCAGTGAAGACAGGCGACCTAGCACAGATACGCAGTATTTT. Supplemented by reference TRBV25-1 and TRBJ2-3, the full variable domain reads EADIYQTPRYLVIGTGKKITLECSQTMGHDKMYWYQQDPGMELHLIHYSYGVNSTEKGDLSSESTVSRIRTEHFPLTLESARPSHTSQYLCASSEDRRPSTDTQYFGPGTRLTVL.

The chain couples TRBV13 to TRBJ1-2; 7 nucleotides match TRBD1. The CDR3 has 14 residues. The ends lost 1 base at V and 5 bases at J; junction bases unmatched: 4. Germline V CDR1 and CDR2: PRHDT, FYEKMQ (reference sequence). The CDR3 sequence: CASSLEDRPYGYTF. The CDR3 DNA reads as TGTGCCAGCAGCTTAGAGGACAGGCCATATGGCTACACCTTC. The variable domain in full, completed from reference TRBV13 and TRBJ1-2, reads AAGVIQSPRHLIKEKRETATLKCYPIPRHDTVYWYQQGPGQDPQFLISFYEKMQSDKGSIPDRFSAQQFSDYHSELNMSSLELGDSALYFCASSLEDRPYGYTFGSGTRLTVV.

V and J are TRBV5-1 and TRBJ2-1, with 7 bases identical to TRBD1. The ends lost 0 bases at V and 7 bases at J; junction bases unmatched: 7. The CDR3 is 15 amino acids. Germline-derived CDR1 and CDR2 are SGHRS and YFSETQ. Written as DNA, the CDR3 is TGCGCCAGCAGCTTGGCGACAGGGAGCCGGAATGAGCAGTTCTTC. This sequence encodes CASSLATGSRNEQFF.

This clone was counted a few times. The chain links TRBV5-1 to TRBJ2-5, with D possibly matching TRBD1 (5 bases). The CDR3 has 15 residues. V lost 4 bases and J 1 base, leaving 14 bases between the germline ends. Germline CDR1 SGHRS, CDR2 YFSETQ. CDR3 sequence (DNA): TGCGCCAGCAGCATACCGAAGACAGCCCAAGAGACCCAGTACTTC. Translation gives CASSIPKTAQETQYF.

V usage is TRBV27 and J usage is TRBJ2-7; D is unclear. With 2 bases removed from V and 3 bases from J, the gap between germline ends came to 14 bases. The germline V gene has CDR1 MNHEY and CDR2 SMNVEV (reference sequence). The length of the CDR3 is 15 residues. The CDR3 bases are TGTGCCAGCAGTTTACAAAACAACATCATCTACGAGCAGTACTTC. Translating it yields CASSLQNNIIYEQYF.

This clone was seen more than once but under ten times. The chain uses TRBV18 and TRBJ1-6, with D possibly being TRBD1 (6 bases). Per germline, CDR1 KGHSH and CDR2 LQKENI. V lost 4 bases, J lost 5 bases, and 18 bases lay in between. The CDR3 sequence is 17 residues long. The CDR3 DNA sequence: TGTGCCAGCTCACTTACAGGGACGGTGGTGAATAATTCACCCCTCCACTTT. Translation: CASSLTGTVVNNSPLHF.

The chain has TRBV18 and TRBJ2-3; D gene unclear. The CDR3 has 15 amino acids. Germline V gene data show CDR1 as KGHSH and CDR2 as LQKENI. Trimming cost V 2 bases and J 0 bases, with 9 bases left between them. The DNA for the CDR3 is TGTGCCAGCTCACCAGGGCAGCTTAGCACAGATACGCAGTATTTT. It translates to CASSPGQLSTDTQYF.

The V call is TRBV4-1, the J call TRBJ2-3, with 9 positions matching TRBD2. The CDR3 spans 18 residues. The J segment lost 2 bases and the V segment lost 0 bases, leaving 9 bases of the junction unmatched. Looked up from germline, CDR1 is MGHRA and CDR2 is YSYEKL. As DNA, the CDR3 is TGCGCCAGCAGCCAAGAGGCGGACGCGGGGGGGCCCACAGATACGCAGTATTTT. Translation gives CASSQEADAGGPTDTQYF.

This clone was counted a single time. The CDR3 nucleotides are TGCGCCAGCAGTGAGAATCCAGGGATCTCTGGAAACACCATATATTTT. Translating gives CASSENPGISGNTIYF. The rearrangement joins TRBV10-1 to TRBJ1-3; D is possibly TRBD1 (5 bases). In germline, CDR1 is WNHNN, CDR2 SYGVQD (reference sequence). V lost 2 bases to trimming and J lost 0 bases, with 11 bases between them. The CDR3 is made up of 16 amino acids.

The chain uses TRBV27 and TRBJ1-4, with unresolved D. Deletions cut 0 bases from V and 8 bases from J, with 10 bases between. This CDR3 is 14 amino acids long. CDR1 MNHEY and CDR2 SMNVEV come from the germline V gene (reference sequence). The CDR3 DNA follows: TGTGCCAGCAGTTTATCTGGGAGGCCAGAAAAACTGTTTTTT. It yields the protein CASSLSGRPEKLFF.